The sequence of this T cell receptor beta chain was determined in a study of blood T cell repertoires in COVID-19. About the research overall: Sources were T cells, B-cell-depleted T cells, or PBMCs; the material itself was cDNA or gDNA.

Germline loops: CDR1 SGDLS, CDR2 YYNGEE. The ends lost 0 bases at V and 5 bases at J; junction bases unmatched: 4. The CDR3 is 16 amino acids. In its sample, this clone was seen once. Original data processing: Estimation of nucleated cell counts relied on the amplification of reference gene primers. Sequencing used immunoSEQ multiplex PCR; TCRdb keeps in-frame clones, though not all of them. That table furnishes V, J and clone size, whereas the DNA furnished D and trimming. The sample shows about 43,000 clones, about 87% of them seen only once. A Seattle source enrolled patients during active infection and followed them longitudinally.

This receptor was taken from a man aged 40-55 years with COVID-19, enrolled during active disease. The J gene is TRBJ2-1, the V gene TRBV9, with 11 bases aligning to TRBD2. The specimen sequenced was peripheral blood. The CDR3 protein is CASSVDSGGANNEQFF. CDR3 in DNA: TGTGCCAGCAGCGTAGATAGCGGGGGGGCCAACAATGAGCAGTTCTTC.